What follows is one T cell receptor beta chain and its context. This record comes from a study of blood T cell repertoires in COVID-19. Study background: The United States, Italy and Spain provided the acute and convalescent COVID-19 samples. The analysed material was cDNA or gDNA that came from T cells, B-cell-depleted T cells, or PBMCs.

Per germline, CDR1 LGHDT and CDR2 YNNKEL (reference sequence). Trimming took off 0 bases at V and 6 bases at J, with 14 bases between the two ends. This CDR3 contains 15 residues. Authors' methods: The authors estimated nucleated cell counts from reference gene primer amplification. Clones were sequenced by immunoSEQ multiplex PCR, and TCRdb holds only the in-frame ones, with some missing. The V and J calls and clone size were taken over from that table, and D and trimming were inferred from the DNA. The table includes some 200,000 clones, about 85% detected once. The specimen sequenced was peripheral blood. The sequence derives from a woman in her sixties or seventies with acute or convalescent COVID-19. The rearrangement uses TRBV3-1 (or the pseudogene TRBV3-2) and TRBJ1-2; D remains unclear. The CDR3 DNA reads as TGTGCCAGCAGCCAAGATCTTTTACGGACTGATGGCTACACCTTC. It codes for CASSQDLLRTDGYTF.